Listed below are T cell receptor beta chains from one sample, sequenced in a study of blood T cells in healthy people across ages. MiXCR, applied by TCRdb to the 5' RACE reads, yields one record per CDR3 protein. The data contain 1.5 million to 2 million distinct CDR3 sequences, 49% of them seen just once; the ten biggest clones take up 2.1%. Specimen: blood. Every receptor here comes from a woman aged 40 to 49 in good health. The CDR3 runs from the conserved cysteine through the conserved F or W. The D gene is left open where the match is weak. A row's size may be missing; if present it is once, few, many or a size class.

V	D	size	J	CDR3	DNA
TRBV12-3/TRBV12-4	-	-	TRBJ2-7	CASSLKRDASSYEQYF	TGTGCCAGCAGTTTAAAAAGGGATGCGAGCTCCTACGAGCAGTACTTC
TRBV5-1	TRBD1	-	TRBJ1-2	CASNNPSDRAYTF	TGCGCCAGCAATAATCCGAGTGACAGGGCCTACACCTTC
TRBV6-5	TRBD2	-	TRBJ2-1	CATFSGGADNEQFF	TGTGCCACCTTTAGCGGGGGGGCCGACAATGAGCAGTTCTTC
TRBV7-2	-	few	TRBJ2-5	CASRPGVETQYF	TGTGCCAGCCGGCCAGGGGTGGAGACCCAGTACTTC
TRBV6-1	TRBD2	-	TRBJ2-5	CASGLTSAGIPHETQYF	TGTGCCAGCGGGCTCACTAGCGCGGGGATCCCCCACGAGACCCAGTACTTC
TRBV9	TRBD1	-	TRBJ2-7	CASSEGQGTIGEQYF	TGTGCCAGCAGCGAGGGACAGGGGACCATCGGCGAGCAGTACTTC
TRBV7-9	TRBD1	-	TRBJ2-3	CASSSPGQGRPQYF	TGTGCCAGCAGCTCCCCCGGACAGGGGAGGCCGCAGTATTTT
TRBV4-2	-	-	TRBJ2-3	CASSQVERGTDTQYF	TGTGCCAGCAGCCAAGTCGAGCGGGGCACAGATACGCAGTATTTT
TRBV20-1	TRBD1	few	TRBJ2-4	CSASAGTGELQGQYF	TGCAGTGCGAGCGCCGGGACAGGGGAATTACAGGGGCAGTACTTC
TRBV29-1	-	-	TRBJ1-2	CSVEESEGFLNYGYTF	TGCAGCGTTGAGGAGTCTGAGGGATTTCTTAACTATGGCTACACCTTC
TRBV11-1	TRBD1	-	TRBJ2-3	CASSFGTAPTDTQYF	TGTGCCAGCAGCTTTGGGACAGCTCCCACAGATACGCAGTATTTT
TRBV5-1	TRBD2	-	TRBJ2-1	CASSLRTSGGYEQFF	TGCGCCAGCAGCTTGAGGACTAGCGGGGGGTATGAGCAGTTCTTC
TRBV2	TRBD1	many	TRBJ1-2	CASSGQGYGYTF	TGTGCCAGCAGTGGACAGGGATATGGCTACACCTTC
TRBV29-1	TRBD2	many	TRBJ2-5	CSVVIAGVKETQYF	TGCAGCGTTGTAATAGCGGGGGTGAAAGAGACCCAGTACTTC
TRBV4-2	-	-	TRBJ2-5	CASSQFTTTEETQYF	TGTGCCAGCAGCCAATTTACTACCACGGAAGAGACCCAGTACTTC
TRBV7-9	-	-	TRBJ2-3	CASSHVGVDTQYF	TGTGCCAGCAGCCACGTAGGGGTAGATACGCAGTATTTT
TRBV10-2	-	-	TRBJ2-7	CASSGGPISYEQYF	TGCGCCAGCAGTGGGGGACCGATCTCCTACGAGCAGTACTTC
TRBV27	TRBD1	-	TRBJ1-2	CASRFTRGQGYGYTF	TGTGCCAGCCGATTCACCCGGGGACAGGGGTATGGCTACACCTTC
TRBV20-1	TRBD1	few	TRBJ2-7	CSARWDRGKEQYF	TGCAGTGCTAGATGGGACAGGGGGAAAGAGCAGTACTTC